One and the same sample provided the 4 T cell receptor beta chains below, sequenced in a study of human T cells and chemical hapten exposure. Each CDR3 protein is one row after TCRdb ran MiXCR on the RACE reads. Altogether about 200,000 distinct CDR3 sequences are present, under 25% being singletons, with the ten largest covering roughly 2.4%. Described time point: patch test 3, about 24 weeks after DPC sensitization. Treatment in this sample: therapeutic diphenylcyclopropenone sensitization with weekly scalp DPC. This specimen was whole blood, taken in connection with sensitization to the hapten diphenylcyclopropenone (DPC). These TCRs come from a woman aged 35 to 49 with alopecia areata. Some clones in this sample may be carry-over from other donors' samples.

This chain connects TRBV12-3 or TRBV12-4 to TRBJ2-2; D gene unclear. This CDR3 spans 15 amino acids. Trimming stripped 6 bases from V and 6 bases from J, with 17 bases between. The CDR3 DNA reads TGTGCCAGCAGCCTCGAGCTAGGACCGTCCGGGGAGCTGTTTTTT. This codes for CASSLELGPSGELFF.

The chain carries TRBV20-1 and TRBJ1-2; 12 bases are a match to TRBD1. The CDR3 contains 13 residues. Unmatched junction bases numbered 4, after V lost 3 bases and J lost 8 bases. Per germline, CDR1 DFQATT and CDR2 SNEGSKA (reference sequence). CDR3 nucleotide sequence: TGCAGTGCTAGGGGACAGGGGGCGGGGGGCTACACCTTC. It specifies CSARGQGAGGYTF.

On this clonotype itself: At one boundary the junction diverges from the germline segment, which might be a read error. The chain links TRBV7-8 to TRBJ2-4; D is undetermined. CDR1 is SGHVS and CDR2 is FQNEAQ in the germline V gene. The CDR3 is 13 residues long. The CDR3 DNA reads TGTGCCAGCAGCTTAGCGGATAAAAACATTCGGTACTTC. Amino acid sequence: CASSLADKNIRYF.

The gene calls are TRBV10-3 and TRBJ2-1, with 10 bases fitting TRBD2. Unmatched junction bases numbered 15, after V lost 4 bases and J lost 15 bases. The CDR3 has 15 amino acids. The V gene's germline CDR1 is ENHRY and CDR2 SYGVKD. CDR3 in DNA: TGTGCCATCAGTGCGGGTCCGACTAGCGGGCCCGGAATGTTCTTC. This codes for CAISAGPTSGPGMFF.